The subject of this entry is one T cell receptor beta chain. Method: immunoSEQ multiplex PCR; TCRdb's copy keeps in-frame clones and lacks some. The table has approximately 6,200 clones, roughly 90% seen once. This specimen comes from a study of T cell clonotyping in hematopoietic cell transplantation. Germline V gene sequence: CDR1 MNHEY, CDR2 SVGAGI. CDR3 length equals 14 residues. With V trimmed by 6 bases and J by 6 bases, 9 bases remained unmatched. The V and J genes are TRBV6-5 and TRBJ2-7, with 9 bases identical to TRBD1. The TCR sequence derives from a female patient aged 45 to 65 who had an allogeneic stem cell transplant from a related donor, so the T cells may come from the graft donor. Some clones in this sample may be carry-over from other donors' samples. The specimen was peripheral blood mononuclear cells, collected 100 days after allogeneic stem cell transplant. Here the CDR3 reads CASSDRDRVSEQYF. DNA of the CDR3: TGTGCCAGCAGCGACCGGGACAGGGTGAGCGAGCAGTACTTC.